A single sample is the source of the 32 T cell receptor beta chains below, sequenced in a study of shared clonotypes between healthy human individuals. Profiled with immunoSEQ multiplex PCR; TCRdb holds only in-frame clones, not every one. The data contain about 2 million clones, roughly 95% of them singletons. Material for sequencing was naive CD4+ T cells sorted from blood. Subset: CD45RA+ positively selected. The origin of the receptors is a man in his late teens or twenties in good health.

V gene TRBV18 combines with J gene TRBJ2-1; 11 bases map to TRBD2. J lost 5 bases, V lost 3 bases, and 3 bases had no gene match. The CDR3 sequence is 15 residues long. Germline CDR1 is KGHSH and CDR2 is LQKENI. CDR3 bases: TGTGCCAGCTCACCGCCGGGACTAGCGGACAATGAGCAGTTCTTC. Its protein product is CASSPPGLADNEQFF.

V usage is TRBV7-9 and J usage is TRBJ2-1, with 9 bases matching TRBD1. Looked up from germline, CDR1 is SEHNR and CDR2 is FQNEAQ (reference sequence). Trimming cost V 3 bases and J 9 bases; bases outside gene matches: 15. CDR3 length: 17 amino acids. CDR3: CASSFSAEQGARGEQFF. CDR3 nucleotides: TGTGCCAGCAGCTTTTCGGCTGAACAGGGGGCGCGTGGTGAGCAGTTCTTC.

A few counts support this clone. The chain uses TRBV10-3 and TRBJ1-6; D call uncertain. This CDR3 has 14 amino acids. In germline, CDR1 is ENHRY, CDR2 SYGVKD. Trimming removed 3 bases from V and 6 bases from J, with 9 bases in between. CDR3 DNA: TGTGCCATCAGTGACGGGTTCGTTAATTCACCCCTCCACTTT. It yields the protein CAISDGFVNSPLHF.

V gene TRBV11-2 combines with J gene TRBJ2-2, with unresolved D. Between the trimmed V and J ends, which lost 5 bases and 6 bases, there was a span of 7 bases. This CDR3 has 12 residues. Germline V CDR1 and CDR2: SGHAT, FQNNGV. The CDR3 DNA sequence: TGTGCCAGCAGCGTAGGCGCCGGGGAGCTGTTTTTT. Translated: CASSVGAGELFF.

The rearrangement joins TRBV4-1 to TRBJ2-7; D perhaps matches TRBD1 (5 bases). The CDR3 is 16 amino acids. V dropped 1 base and J dropped 5 bases, with 18 bases sitting between them. Per the germline V gene, CDR1 is MGHRA and CDR2 is YSYEKL. The CDR3 is CASSQVNRRFSNEQYF. The CDR3 DNA sequence: TGCGCCAGCAGCCAAGTTAACAGGCGGTTTTCGAACGAGCAGTACTTC.

The gene calls are TRBV2 and TRBJ1-2, with D hard to call. The CDR3 extends over 14 amino acids. CDR1 and CDR2 from the germline V gene are SNHLY and FYNNEI. V lost 10 bases, J lost 2 bases, and 17 bases lay in between. The CDR3 loop is CANLPISVNYGYTF. The CDR3, as DNA: TGTGCCAACCTGCCAATCTCGGTAAACTATGGCTACACCTTC.

This chain connects TRBV30 to TRBJ2-5; D gene uncertain. The V gene's germline CDR1 is GTSNPN and CDR2 SVGIG (reference sequence). V lost 0 bases and J lost 4, with 15 bases in between. The length of the CDR3 is 15 residues. The CDR3 sequence: CAWSVPRINGETQYF. In DNA form, the CDR3 reads TGTGCCTGGAGTGTACCGCGCATCAACGGAGAGACCCAGTACTTC.

V and J are TRBV7-2 and TRBJ2-1; 8 nucleotides match TRBD2. V lost 4 bases and J lost 5; bases outside the gene matches: 10. The germline V gene encodes CDR1 SGHTA and CDR2 FQGNSA. This CDR3 region has 16 residues. Here the CDR3 DNA reads TGTGCCAGCAGCTGGGCGGGAGGCTTGAGAGACAATGAGCAGTTCTTC. This translates into CASSWAGGLRDNEQFF.

The J gene is TRBJ1-5, the V gene TRBV10-3; tentatively, D is TRBD1 (5 bases). Germline CDR1 reads ENHRY; CDR2 reads SYGVKD. V dropped 11 bases and J dropped 2 bases, with 13 bases sitting between them. The CDR3 sequence is 13 residues long. CDR3 protein: CAGSGGGNQPQHF. DNA for the CDR3: TGTGCCGGCTCCGGGGGAGGCAATCAGCCCCAGCATTTT.

CDR3 in DNA: TGTGCCAGCTCACTGAATATACTGACTAGCGGTATTAGCACAGATACGCAGTATTTT. Translating gives CASSLNILTSGISTDTQYF. This chain uses TRBV18 with TRBJ2-3, with 9 bases lining up with TRBD2. Germline V gives CDR1 KGHSH, CDR2 LQKENI. The trim removed 4 bases at V and 0 bases at J, leaving 14 bases unmatched. The CDR3 loop spans 19 amino acids.

V and J are TRBV5-1 and TRBJ1-1; D gene uncertain. Germline V CDR1 and CDR2: SGHRS, YFSETQ. CDR3 size: 16 residues. Trimming left V 1 base short and J 1 base short, with 14 bases between. CDR3 protein: CASSLIEGDGNTEAFF. CDR3 bases: TGCGCCAGCAGCTTGATAGAAGGAGACGGGAACACTGAAGCTTTCTTT.

The genes are TRBV7-9 and TRBJ1-5, with 10 nucleotides matching TRBD1. The CDR3 is 17 amino acids. The trim removed 5 bases at V and 0 bases at J, leaving 7 bases unmatched. Germline V gene data show CDR1 as SEHNR and CDR2 as FQNEAQ (reference sequence). The CDR3 DNA follows: TGTGCCAGCAGCCCCGGGACAGGGGATTATAGCAATCAGCCCCAGCATTTT. Encoded protein: CASSPGTGDYSNQPQHF.

The chain carries TRBV5-4 and TRBJ1-3, with D maybe TRBD1 (5 bases). Germline CDR1 is SGHNT and CDR2 is YYREEE (reference sequence). CDR3 length equals 16 residues. Trimming pared 3 bases from V and 6 bases from J, leaving 19 bases between. As DNA, the CDR3 is TGTGCCAGCAGCTCCGCGGGGGTGAGGTCAGAAAACACCATATATTTT. It translates to CASSSAGVRSENTIYF.

This chain connects TRBV7-9 to TRBJ2-4; D is perhaps TRBD1 or TRBD2 (5 bases each). Germline loops: CDR1 SEHNR, CDR2 FQNEAQ (reference sequence). Between the trimmed V and J ends, which lost 5 bases and 1 base, there was a span of 12 bases. CDR3 length equals 15 residues. The CDR3, as DNA: TGTGCCAGCAGCCGGGAAGGGGCGGCCAAAAACATTCAGTACTTC. The encoded protein is CASSREGAAKNIQYF.

The rearrangement uses TRBV6-5 and TRBJ2-7; TRBD2 matches at 11 bases. Germline trimming cut 6 bases from V and 0 bases from J; bases unmatched to any gene: 4. This CDR3 is 15 amino acids long. Germline CDR1 and CDR2: MNHEY and SVGAGI. The CDR3 sequence: CASRPGTSGSYEQYF. The CDR3 coding sequence is TGTGCCAGCAGGCCCGGGACTAGCGGCTCCTACGAGCAGTACTTC.

About this clone itself: Within the sample, other DNA sequences also encode this same CDR3. V and J are TRBV27 and TRBJ1-2, with a weak D call TRBD1 (6 bases). The CDR3 runs 14 residues. CDR1 is MNHEY, CDR2 SMNVEV, per germline (reference sequence). V lost 6 bases, J lost 0 bases, and 11 bases lay in between. DNA of the CDR3: TGTGCCAGCAGACCGACAGGTGCTAACTATGGCTACACCTTC. This codes for CASRPTGANYGYTF.

V is TRBV11-2 and J is TRBJ2-6; 7 bases are a match to TRBD1. The CDR3 spans 16 residues. Germline CDR1 reads SGHAT; CDR2 reads FQNNGV. After removal of 6 bases from V and 3 bases from J, the junction contained 8 bases not matched to a gene. This CDR3 is CASRPGQLGGANVLTF. The CDR3 DNA is TGTGCCAGCAGGCCGGGACAGTTAGGTGGGGCCAACGTCCTGACTTTC.

The genes are TRBV18 and TRBJ1-4; D is uncertain. This CDR3 region has 15 residues. Trimming removed 4 bases at V and 5 bases at J, with 14 bases between. Germline V gene data show CDR1 as KGHSH and CDR2 as LQKENI. The CDR3 loop reads CASSRNNGENEKLFF. CDR3 nucleotides: TGTGCCAGCTCACGCAATAATGGGGAGAATGAAAAACTGTTTTTT.

This chain links TRBV28 with TRBJ1-5; D ambiguous. Germline V gives CDR1 MDHEN, CDR2 SYDVKM. There are 16 residues in the CDR3. V lost 1 base and J lost 4, with 14 bases in between. The CDR3, as DNA: TGTGCCAGCAGTTTATCGGTGGGGAGAGAGAATCAGCCCCAGCATTTT. Translation gives CASSLSVGRENQPQHF.

Details on this clone: The same CDR3 is also encoded by other DNA sequences in this sample. The chain combines TRBV7-2 with TRBJ1-1; no clear D gene. The V gene's germline CDR1 is SGHTA and CDR2 FQGNSA. Between the trimmed V and J ends, which lost 2 bases and 5 bases, there was a span of 9 bases. The CDR3 covers 13 residues. The CDR3 reads CASSLKGGTEAFF. The DNA for the CDR3 is TGTGCCAGCAGCTTAAAGGGAGGGACTGAAGCTTTCTTT.

This chain links TRBV28 with TRBJ1-5; D is undetermined. Germline values: CDR1 MDHEN, CDR2 SYDVKM. There are 12 residues in the CDR3. Trimming pared 8 bases from V and 7 bases from J, leaving 12 bases between. Here the CDR3 reads CASGLEVQPQHF. The CDR3 DNA follows: TGTGCCAGCGGGCTGGAGGTCCAGCCCCAGCATTTT. Full variable domain (outside the CDR3, taken from reference TRBV28 and TRBJ1-5): DVKVTQSSRYLVKRTGEKVFLECVQDMDHENMFWYRQDPGLGLRLIYFSYDVKMKEKGDIPEGYSVSREKKERFSLILESASTNQTSMYLCASGLEVQPQHFGDGTRLSIL.

The V gene is TRBV27, the J gene TRBJ1-1; 7 bases fit TRBD1. Germline lookup yields CDR1 MNHEY and CDR2 SMNVEV (reference sequence). V gave up 6 bases and J gave up 1 base; unmatched junction bases: 8. This CDR3 has 15 amino acids. DNA for the CDR3: TGTGCCAGCAGACCACCCGGGACAGCGAACACTGAAGCTTTCTTT. Translating it yields CASRPPGTANTEAFF.

The V gene is TRBV6-5, the J gene TRBJ1-2, with D unresolved. V lost 5 bases and J lost 5, with 15 bases in between. This CDR3 spans 14 amino acids. Germline loops: CDR1 MNHEY, CDR2 SVGAGI. The CDR3 spells CASSVDRVGYGYTF. Here the CDR3 DNA reads TGTGCCAGCAGTGTGGACCGTGTTGGGTATGGCTACACCTTC.

V is TRBV6-6 and J is TRBJ2-1, with 9 nucleotides matching TRBD2. Germline-derived CDR1 and CDR2 are MNHNY and SVGAGI (reference sequence). V lost 6 bases and J lost 4; bases outside the gene matches: 4. This CDR3 has 14 residues. CDR3 DNA sequence: TGTGCCAGCAGAGTAGCGGGGGCGTACAATGAGCAGTTCTTC. Encoded protein: CASRVAGAYNEQFF.

The V and J genes are TRBV7-2 and TRBJ1-2; TRBD1 matches at 8 bases. CDR1 and CDR2 (germline): SGHTA, FQGNSA. The trim removed 6 bases at V and 4 bases at J, leaving 10 bases unmatched. The CDR3 extends over 15 amino acids. The DNA of the CDR3 is TGTGCCAGCAGATATGCCCCCCAGGGGGCCTATGGCTACACCTTC. This translates into CASRYAPQGAYGYTF.

A word on this clone: Other DNA sequences in the sample encode the same CDR3. The chain couples TRBV7-9 to TRBJ2-3; 10 nucleotides agree with TRBD1. CDR1 and CDR2 from the germline V gene are SEHNR and FQNEAQ (reference sequence). Trimming at V came to 4 bases and at J to 0 bases, leaving 1 base not matched to a gene. CDR3 length: 15 residues. The CDR3 DNA sequence: TGTGCCAGCAGCTCGGGACAGGGGAGCACAGATACGCAGTATTTT. Translating it yields CASSSGQGSTDTQYF.

The J gene is TRBJ1-5, the V gene TRBV5-1; no clear D gene. Germline V gene lookup returns CDR1 SGHRS and CDR2 YFSETQ. Trimming left V 2 bases short and J 0 bases short, with 12 bases between. The CDR3 runs 16 residues. CDR3 protein: CASSFVPVRSNQPQHF. CDR3 in DNA: TGCGCCAGCAGCTTTGTCCCGGTCCGTAGCAATCAGCCCCAGCATTTT.

The chain recombines TRBV7-6 with TRBJ2-7; 8 nucleotides agree with TRBD2. The germline V gene has CDR1 SGHVS and CDR2 FNYEAQ. Trimming at V came to 1 base and at J to 3 bases, leaving 11 bases not matched to a gene. The CDR3 runs to 17 residues. The DNA for the CDR3 is TGTGCCAGCAGCTTAGAACTAGCGGATCACCCCTACTACGAGCAGTACTTC. It translates to CASSLELADHPYYEQYF.

This clone has just one count. The genes are TRBV7-3 and TRBJ2-3; 11 nucleotides agree with TRBD2. Germline CDR1 and CDR2: SGHTA and FQGTGA. Losses at the gene ends were 5 bases for V and 4 bases for J; bases not matched to a gene: 8. The CDR3 runs 16 residues. The CDR3 coding sequence is TGTGCCAGCAGCCCGAGGGGACTAGCGGTGGCAGATACGCAGTATTTT. This gives the protein CASSPRGLAVADTQYF.

The chain carries TRBV5-1 and TRBJ1-1, with 7 bases identical to TRBD1. The V segment lost 4 bases and the J segment 0 bases; nucleotides outside the gene matches: 6. CDR1 is SGHRS and CDR2 is YFSETQ in the germline V gene. The CDR3 covers 15 residues. CDR3 loop: CASSVLTGVNTEAFF. In DNA form, the CDR3 reads TGCGCCAGCAGCGTCCTTACAGGGGTGAACACTGAAGCTTTCTTT. The complete variable domain, with remaining parts taken from reference TRBV5-1 and TRBJ1-1, reads KAGVTQTPRYLIKTRGQQVTLSCSPISGHRSVSWYQQTPGQGLQFLFEYFSETQRNKGNFPGRFSGRQFSNSRSEMNVSTLELGDSALYLCASSVLTGVNTEAFFGQGTRLTVV.

The V call is TRBV19, the J call TRBJ2-3; TRBD1 is a possible D gene (6 bases). Trimming removed 7 bases at V and 5 bases at J, with 16 bases between. The germline gives CDR1 LNHDA, CDR2 SQIVND (reference sequence). The CDR3 is 14 amino acids. The CDR3 DNA is TGTGCCAGTACCCTGACCGGACAGAAAGATACGCAGTATTTT. Amino acid sequence: CASTLTGQKDTQYF.

V is TRBV7-9 and J is TRBJ2-1; 7 bases align to TRBD2. This CDR3 has 15 residues. Unmatched junction bases numbered 6, after V lost 4 bases and J lost 3 bases. Looked up from germline, CDR1 is SEHNR and CDR2 is FQNEAQ (reference sequence). The CDR3 DNA is TGTGCCAGCAGCTACCAGCGGGGCGACTACAATGAGCAGTTCTTC. This sequence encodes CASSYQRGDYNEQFF. Looking up the rest from reference TRBV7-9 and TRBJ2-1 gives the full variable domain: DTGVSQNPRHKITKRGQNVTFRCDPISEHNRLYWYRQTLGQGPEFLTYFQNEAQLEKSRLLSDRFSAERPKGSFSTLEIQRTEQGDSAMYLCASSYQRGDYNEQFFGPGTRLTVL.